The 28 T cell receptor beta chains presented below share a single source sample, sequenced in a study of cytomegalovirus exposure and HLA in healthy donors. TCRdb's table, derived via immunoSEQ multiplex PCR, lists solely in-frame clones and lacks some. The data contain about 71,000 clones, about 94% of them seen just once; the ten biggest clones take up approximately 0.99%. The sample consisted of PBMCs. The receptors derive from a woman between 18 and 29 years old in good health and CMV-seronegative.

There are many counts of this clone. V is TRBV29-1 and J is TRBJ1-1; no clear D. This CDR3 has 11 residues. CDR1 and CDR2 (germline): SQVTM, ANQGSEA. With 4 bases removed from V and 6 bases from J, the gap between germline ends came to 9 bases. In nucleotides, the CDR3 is TGCAGCGTTGGAGGCAGTTCTGAAGCTTTCTTT. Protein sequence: CSVGGSSEAFF.

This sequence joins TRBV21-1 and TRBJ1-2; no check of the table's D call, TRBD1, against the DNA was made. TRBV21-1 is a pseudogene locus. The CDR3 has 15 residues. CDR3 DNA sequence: TGTGCCAGCAGCAAAGACGGGACAGGGAGCGGTGGCTACACCTTC. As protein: CASSKDGTGSGGYTF.

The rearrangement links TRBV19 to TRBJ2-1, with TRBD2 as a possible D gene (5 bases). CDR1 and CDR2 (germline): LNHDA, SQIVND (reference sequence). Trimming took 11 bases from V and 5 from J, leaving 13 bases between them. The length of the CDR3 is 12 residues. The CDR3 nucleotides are TGTGCCGCTGGGAGCTTCAACAATGAGCAGTTCTTC. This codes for CAAGSFNNEQFF. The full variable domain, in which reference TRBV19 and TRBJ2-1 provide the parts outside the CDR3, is DGGITQSPKYLFRKEGQNVTLSCEQNLNHDAMYWYRQDPGQGLRLIYYSQIVNDFQKGDIAEGYSVSREKKESFPLTVTSAQKNPTAFYLCAAGSFNNEQFFGPGTRLTVL.

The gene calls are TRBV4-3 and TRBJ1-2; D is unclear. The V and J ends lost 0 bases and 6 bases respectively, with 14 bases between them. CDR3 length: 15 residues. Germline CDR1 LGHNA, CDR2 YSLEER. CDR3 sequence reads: CASSQDTGTPDGYTF. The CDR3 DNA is TGCGCCAGCAGCCAAGATACGGGAACACCGGATGGCTACACCTTC.

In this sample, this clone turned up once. The CDR3: CAISEGGTGNQPQHF. In nucleotides, the CDR3 is TGTGCCATCAGTGAGGGAGGGACCGGCAATCAGCCCCAGCATTTT. This chain joins TRBV10-3 and TRBJ1-5; the D gene is possibly TRBD1 (5 bases). Trimming took off 2 bases at V and 2 bases at J, with 10 bases between the two ends. There are 15 residues in the CDR3. CDR1 ENHRY and CDR2 SYGVKD come from the germline V gene.

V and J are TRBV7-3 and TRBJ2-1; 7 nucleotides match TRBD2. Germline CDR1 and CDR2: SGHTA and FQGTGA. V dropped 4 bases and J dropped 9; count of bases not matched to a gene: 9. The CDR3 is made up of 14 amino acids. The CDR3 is CASSSSLGGGEQFF. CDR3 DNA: TGTGCCAGCAGCTCCTCACTGGGCGGGGGTGAGCAGTTCTTC.

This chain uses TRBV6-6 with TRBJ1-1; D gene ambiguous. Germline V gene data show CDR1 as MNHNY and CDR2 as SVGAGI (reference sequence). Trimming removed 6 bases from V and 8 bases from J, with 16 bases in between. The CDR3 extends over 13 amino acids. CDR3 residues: CASSYRLGTEAFF. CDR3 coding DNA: TGTGCCAGCAGCTATCGCTTGGGCACCGAAGCTTTCTTT.

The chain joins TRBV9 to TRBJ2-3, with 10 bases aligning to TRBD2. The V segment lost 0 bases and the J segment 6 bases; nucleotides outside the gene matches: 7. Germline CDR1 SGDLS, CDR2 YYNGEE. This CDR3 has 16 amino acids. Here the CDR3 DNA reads TGTGCCAGCAGCGTAGAAGTTAGCGGGGGGTATGATACGCAGTATTTT. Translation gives CASSVEVSGGYDTQYF.

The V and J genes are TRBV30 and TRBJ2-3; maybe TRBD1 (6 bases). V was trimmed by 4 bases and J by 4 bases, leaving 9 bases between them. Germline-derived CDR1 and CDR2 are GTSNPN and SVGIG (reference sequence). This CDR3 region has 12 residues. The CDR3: CAWNQGPDTQYF. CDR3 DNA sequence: TGTGCCTGGAACCAGGGGCCAGATACGCAGTATTTT.

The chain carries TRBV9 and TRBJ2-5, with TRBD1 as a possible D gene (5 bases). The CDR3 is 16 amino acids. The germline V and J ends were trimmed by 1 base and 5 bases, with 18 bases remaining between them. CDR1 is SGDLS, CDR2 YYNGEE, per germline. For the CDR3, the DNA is TGTGCCAGCAGCGTATTCGGACAAACCACCAGGGAGACCCAGTACTTC. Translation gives CASSVFGQTTRETQYF.

As DNA, the CDR3 is TGTGCCACCAGCAGAGAGGGCAGGGACCAAGAGACCCAGTACTTC. It yields the protein CATSREGRDQETQYF. This chain connects TRBV15 to TRBJ2-5, with D maybe TRBD1 (5 bases). V dropped 0 bases and J dropped 0 bases, with 8 bases sitting between them. Germline V CDR1 and CDR2: LNHNV, YYDKDF (reference sequence). The CDR3 runs to 15 residues.

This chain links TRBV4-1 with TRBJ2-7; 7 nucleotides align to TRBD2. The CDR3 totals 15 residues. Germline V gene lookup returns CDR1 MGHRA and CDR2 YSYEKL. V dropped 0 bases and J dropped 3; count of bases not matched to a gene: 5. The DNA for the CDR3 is TGCGCCAGCAGCCAAGATCGACTAGCCTTCTACGAGCAGTACTTC. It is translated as CASSQDRLAFYEQYF.

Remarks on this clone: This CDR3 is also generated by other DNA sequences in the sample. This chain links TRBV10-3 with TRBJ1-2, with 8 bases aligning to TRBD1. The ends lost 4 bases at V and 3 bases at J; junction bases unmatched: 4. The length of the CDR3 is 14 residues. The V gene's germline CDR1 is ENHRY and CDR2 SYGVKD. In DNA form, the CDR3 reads TGTGCCATCAGTGGAGACAGGGGCGACTATGGCTACACCTTC. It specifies CAISGDRGDYGYTF.

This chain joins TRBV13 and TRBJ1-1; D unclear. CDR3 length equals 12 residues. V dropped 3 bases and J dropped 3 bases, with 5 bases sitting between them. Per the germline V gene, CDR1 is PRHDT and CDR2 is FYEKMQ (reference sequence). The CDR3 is CASSLPDTEAFF. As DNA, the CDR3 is TGTGCCAGCAGCTTGCCAGACACTGAAGCTTTCTTT.

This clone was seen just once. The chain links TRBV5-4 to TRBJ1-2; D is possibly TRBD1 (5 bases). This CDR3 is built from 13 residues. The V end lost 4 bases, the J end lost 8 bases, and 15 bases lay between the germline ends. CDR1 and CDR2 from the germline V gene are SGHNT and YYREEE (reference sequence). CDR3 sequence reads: CASSPQIRVGYTF. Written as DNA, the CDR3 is TGTGCCAGCAGCCCCCAGATCAGGGTCGGCTACACCTTC.

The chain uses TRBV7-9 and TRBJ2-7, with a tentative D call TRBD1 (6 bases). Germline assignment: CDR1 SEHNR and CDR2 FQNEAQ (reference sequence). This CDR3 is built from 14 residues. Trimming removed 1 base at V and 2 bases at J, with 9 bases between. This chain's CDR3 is CASSLVDSTYEQYF. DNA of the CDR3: TGTGCCAGCAGCTTAGTGGACAGTACCTACGAGCAGTACTTC. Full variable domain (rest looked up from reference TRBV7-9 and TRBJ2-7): DTGVSQNPRHKITKRGQNVTFRCDPISEHNRLYWYRQTLGQGPEFLTYFQNEAQLEKSRLLSDRFSAERPKGSFSTLEIQRTEQGDSAMYLCASSLVDSTYEQYFGPGTRLTVT.

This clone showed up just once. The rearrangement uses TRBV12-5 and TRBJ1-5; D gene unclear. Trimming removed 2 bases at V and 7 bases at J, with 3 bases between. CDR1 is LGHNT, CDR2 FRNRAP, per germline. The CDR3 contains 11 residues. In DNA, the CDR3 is TGTGCTAGTGGTTTGTCACAGCCCCAGCATTTT. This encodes CASGLSQPQHF.

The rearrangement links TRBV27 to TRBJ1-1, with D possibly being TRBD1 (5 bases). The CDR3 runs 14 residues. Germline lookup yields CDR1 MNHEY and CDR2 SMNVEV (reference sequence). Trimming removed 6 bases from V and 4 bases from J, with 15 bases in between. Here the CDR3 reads CASRPPGRGTEAFF. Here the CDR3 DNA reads TGTGCCAGCAGACCCCCTGGGAGGGGCACTGAAGCTTTCTTT.

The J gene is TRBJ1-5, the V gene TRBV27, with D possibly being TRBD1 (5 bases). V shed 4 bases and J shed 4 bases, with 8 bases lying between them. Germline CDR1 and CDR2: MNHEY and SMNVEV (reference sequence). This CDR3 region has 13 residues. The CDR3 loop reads CASSSAGNQPQHF. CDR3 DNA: TGTGCCAGCAGTTCCGCAGGGAATCAGCCCCAGCATTTT.

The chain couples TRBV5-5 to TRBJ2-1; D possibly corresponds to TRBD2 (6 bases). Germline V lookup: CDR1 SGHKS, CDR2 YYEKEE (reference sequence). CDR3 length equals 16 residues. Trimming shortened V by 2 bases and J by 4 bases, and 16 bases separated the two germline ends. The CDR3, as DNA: TGTGCCAGCAGCTTAAGAGGCGGGACGGCATACAATGAGCAGTTCTTC. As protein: CASSLRGGTAYNEQFF.

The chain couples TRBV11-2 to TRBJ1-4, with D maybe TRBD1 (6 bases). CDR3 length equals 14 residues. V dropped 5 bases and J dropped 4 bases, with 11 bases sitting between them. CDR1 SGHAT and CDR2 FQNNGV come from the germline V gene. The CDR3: CASSERTVNEKLFF. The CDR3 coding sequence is TGTGCCAGCAGCGAGAGGACAGTTAATGAAAAACTGTTTTTT.

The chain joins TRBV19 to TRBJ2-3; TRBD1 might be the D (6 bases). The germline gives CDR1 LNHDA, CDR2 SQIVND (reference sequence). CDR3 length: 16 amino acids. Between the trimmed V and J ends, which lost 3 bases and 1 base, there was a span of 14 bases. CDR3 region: CASSIGIQGRTDTQYF. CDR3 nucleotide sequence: TGTGCCAGTAGTATCGGAATACAGGGACGCACAGATACGCAGTATTTT.

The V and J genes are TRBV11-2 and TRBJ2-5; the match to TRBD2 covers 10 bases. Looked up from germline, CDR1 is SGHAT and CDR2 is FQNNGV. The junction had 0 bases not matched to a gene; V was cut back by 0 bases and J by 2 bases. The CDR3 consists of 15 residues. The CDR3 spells CASSLEAGGQETQYF. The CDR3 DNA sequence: TGTGCCAGCAGCTTAGAAGCGGGGGGGCAAGAGACCCAGTACTTC.

CDR3 bases: TGTGCCAGCAGCCCCGGGACTAGCGGGAGGACCCACGAGCAGTACTTC. Its protein product is CASSPGTSGRTHEQYF. V and J are TRBV5-6 and TRBJ2-7, with TRBD2 identical over 15 bases. The CDR3 is 16 amino acids. Germline V gives CDR1 SGHDT, CDR2 YYEEEE. With V trimmed by 4 bases and J by 5 bases, 7 bases remained unmatched.

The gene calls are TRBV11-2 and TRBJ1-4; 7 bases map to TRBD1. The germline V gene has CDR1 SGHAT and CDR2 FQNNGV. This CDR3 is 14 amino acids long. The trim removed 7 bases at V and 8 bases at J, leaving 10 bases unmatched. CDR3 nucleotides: TGTGCCAGCACTCCGACAGGGTTGAGGGAAAAACTGTTTTTT. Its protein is CASTPTGLREKLFF.

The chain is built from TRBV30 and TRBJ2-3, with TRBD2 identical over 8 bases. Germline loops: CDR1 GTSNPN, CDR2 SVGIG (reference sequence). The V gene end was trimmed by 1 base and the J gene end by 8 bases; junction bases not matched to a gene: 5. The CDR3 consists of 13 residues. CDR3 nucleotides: TGTGCCTGGAGTGGGGGACTAGACGGTACGCAGTATTTT. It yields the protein CAWSGGLDGTQYF.

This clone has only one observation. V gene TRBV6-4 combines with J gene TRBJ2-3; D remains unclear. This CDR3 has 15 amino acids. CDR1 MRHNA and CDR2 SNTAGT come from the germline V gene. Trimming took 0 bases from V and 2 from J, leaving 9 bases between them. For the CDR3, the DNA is TGTGCCAGCAGTGACTCAGAAGTGGCCACAGATACGCAGTATTTT. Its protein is CASSDSEVATDTQYF.

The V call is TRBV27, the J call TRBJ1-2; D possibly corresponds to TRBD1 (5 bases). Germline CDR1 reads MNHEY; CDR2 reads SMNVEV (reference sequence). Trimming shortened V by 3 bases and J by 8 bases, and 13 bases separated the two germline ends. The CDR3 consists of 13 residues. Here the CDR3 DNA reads TGTGCCAGCAGTTTGGGGCCCGGCTGGGGCTACACCTTC. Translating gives CASSLGPGWGYTF.